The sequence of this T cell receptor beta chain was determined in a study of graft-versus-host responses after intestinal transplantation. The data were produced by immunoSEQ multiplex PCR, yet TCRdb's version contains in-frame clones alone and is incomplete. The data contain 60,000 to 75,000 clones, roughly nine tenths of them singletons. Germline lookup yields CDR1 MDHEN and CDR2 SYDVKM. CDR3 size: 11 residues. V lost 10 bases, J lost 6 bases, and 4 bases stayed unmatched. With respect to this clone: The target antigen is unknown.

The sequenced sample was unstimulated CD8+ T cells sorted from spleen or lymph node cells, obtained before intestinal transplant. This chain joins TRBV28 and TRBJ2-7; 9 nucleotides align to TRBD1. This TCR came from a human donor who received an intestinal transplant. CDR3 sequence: CATTGGGEQYF. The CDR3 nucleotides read TGTGCCACTACAGGGGGCGGCGAGCAGTACTTC.